The source of this T cell receptor beta chain is a study of cytomegalovirus exposure and HLA in healthy donors. The wider study: It was reported in a later analysis that the same platform had been used for the 90 to 150 validation repertoires as for the 666 first-cohort repertoires.

Assay used: immunoSEQ multiplex PCR; TCRdb lists only in-frame clones, some missing. Counted here are about 56,000 clones, roughly 89% occurring once; the ten biggest clones make up over 12%. Germline assignment: CDR1 GTSNPN and CDR2 SVGIG (reference sequence). This CDR3 contains 11 residues. The V and J ends lost 3 bases and 11 bases, in that order; junction bases with no gene match: 3. Comment on this clone: Its antigen is as yet unknown.

Study-wide findings and caveats: Reports described diagnosis of cytomegalovirus status by the classifier as highly specific and sensitive. The authors listed 164 TCR beta chains as cytomegalovirus-associated.

This clonotype was sampled from a woman in her late teens or twenties in good health and CMV-seronegative. The gene calls are TRBV30 and TRBJ1-1; 10 bases agree with TRBD1. Sequencing was performed on PBMCs. The CDR3 here is CAWRADRGAFF. The CDR3 nucleotides read TGTGCCTGGAGGGCGGACAGGGGGGCTTTCTTT.